The rows below give T cell receptor beta chains drawn from one sample of a study of blood T cell repertoires in COVID-19. Sequencing was performed with immunoSEQ multiplex PCR; in TCRdb, only in-frame clones are kept and a portion is missing. Here the sample spans 250,000 to 400,000 clones, about 90% being singletons. What was sequenced was peripheral blood. The source of these receptors is a woman between 25 and 40 years old with COVID-19, enrolled during active disease. Each CDR3 is given with its conserved first and last residue. Each record gives: J gene, clone size, V gene, D gene, CDR3 length, CDR3 DNA, CDR3 protein. A D gene is named only where the DNA matches it firmly. The size entry is marked missing in some rows and otherwise reads once, few, many or a size class.

>TRBJ1-1|-|TRBV2|-|12
TGTGCCAGCAGCTGGGACTTATCTGAAGCTTTCTTT
CASSWDLSEAFF
>TRBJ1-1|-|TRBV7-9|-|15
TGTGCCAGCAGCTCGCGATCTACAGGAAGCGCTGAAGCTTTCTTT
CASSSRSTGSAEAFF
>TRBJ1-2|-|TRBV2|TRBD1|13
TGTGCCAGCGTCGACCCAACAGGGGTCGGCTACACCTTC
CASVDPTGVGYTF
>TRBJ2-6|-|TRBV28|TRBD1|17
TGTGCCAGCAGACGGACAGGGGTGGACTCTGGGGCCAACGTCCTGACTTTC
CASRRTGVDSGANVLTF
>TRBJ1-1|-|TRBV5-6|-|15
TGTGCCAGCAGCCTGGTTTGGGGGAGGGACACTGAAGCTTTCTTT
CASSLVWGRDTEAFF
>TRBJ2-2|-|TRBV9|TRBD2|15
TGTGCCAGCAGCTCCAGCGGGAGGGATACCGGGGAGCTGTTTTTT
CASSSSGRDTGELFF
>TRBJ1-2|-|TRBV29-1|TRBD1|13
TGCGCAGCTGGACAGGGGGCTAACTATGGCTACACCTTC
CAAGQGANYGYTF
>TRBJ2-2|once|TRBV11-2|TRBD1|15
TGTGCCAGCAGCTTGCGGCAGGGGGCCGGCGGGGAGCTGTTTTTT
CASSLRQGAGGELFF
>TRBJ1-1|-|TRBV3-1/TRBV3-2|TRBD1|14
TGTGCCAGCAGCCTAACCACAGGGGGCCCTGAAGCTTTCTTT
CASSLTTGGPEAFF
>TRBJ2-5|-|TRBV3-1/TRBV3-2|-|13
TGTGCCAGCAGCCAGACTAGTCAAGAGACCCAGTACTTC
CASSQTSQETQYF
>TRBJ2-7|-|TRBV13|TRBD2|17
TGTGCCAGCAGCTTAGGCCGGGGTAGCGGGGGGAACTACGAGCAGTACTTC
CASSLGRGSGGNYEQYF
>TRBJ2-3|-|TRBV7-2|-|13
TGTGCCAGCAGCTTAAATTACGGAGATACGCAGTATTTT
CASSLNYGDTQYF